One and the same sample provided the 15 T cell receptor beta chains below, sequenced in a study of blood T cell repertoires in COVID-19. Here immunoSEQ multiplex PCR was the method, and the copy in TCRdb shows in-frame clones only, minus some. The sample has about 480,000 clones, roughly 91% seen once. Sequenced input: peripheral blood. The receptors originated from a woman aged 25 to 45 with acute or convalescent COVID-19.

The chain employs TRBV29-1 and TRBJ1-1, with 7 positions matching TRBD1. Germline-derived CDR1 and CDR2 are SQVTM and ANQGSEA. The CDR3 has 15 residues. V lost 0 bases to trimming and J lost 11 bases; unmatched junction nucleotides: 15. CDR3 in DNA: TGCAGCGTTGAAGATCGTGGGGGTCAGGGGGGTCTGGCTTTCTTT. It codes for CSVEDRGGQGGLAFF.

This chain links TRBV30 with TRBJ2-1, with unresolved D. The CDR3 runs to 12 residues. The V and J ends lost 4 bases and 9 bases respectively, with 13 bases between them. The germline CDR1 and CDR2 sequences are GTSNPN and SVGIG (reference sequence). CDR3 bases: TGTGCCTGGACCCCTGTGGTGGCTGAGCAGTTCTTC. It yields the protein CAWTPVVAEQFF. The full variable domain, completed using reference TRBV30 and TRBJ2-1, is SQTIHQWPATLVQPVGSPLSLECTVEGTSNPNLYWYRQAAGRGLQLLFYSVGIGQISSEVPQNLSASRPQDRQFILSSKKLLLSDSGFYLCAWTPVVAEQFFGPGTRLTVL.

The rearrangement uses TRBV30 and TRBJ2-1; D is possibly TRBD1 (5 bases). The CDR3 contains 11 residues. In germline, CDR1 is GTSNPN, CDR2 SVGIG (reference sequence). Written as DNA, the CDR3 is TGTGCAAGGAGACAGTCCAATGAGCAGTTCTTC. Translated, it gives CARRQSNEQFF.

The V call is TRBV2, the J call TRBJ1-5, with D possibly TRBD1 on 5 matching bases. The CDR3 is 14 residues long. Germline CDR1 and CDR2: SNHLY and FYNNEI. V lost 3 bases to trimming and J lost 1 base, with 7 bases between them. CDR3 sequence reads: CASSDKGSNQPQHF. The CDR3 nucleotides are TGTGCCAGCAGTGACAAGGGGAGCAATCAGCCCCAGCATTTT.

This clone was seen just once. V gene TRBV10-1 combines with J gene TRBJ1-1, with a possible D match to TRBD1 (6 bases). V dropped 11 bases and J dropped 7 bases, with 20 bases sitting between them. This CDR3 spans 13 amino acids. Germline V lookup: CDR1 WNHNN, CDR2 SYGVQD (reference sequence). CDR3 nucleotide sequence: TGCGCCCCTCTCTGGAACAGGGCTATTGAAGCTTTCTTT. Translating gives CAPLWNRAIEAFF.

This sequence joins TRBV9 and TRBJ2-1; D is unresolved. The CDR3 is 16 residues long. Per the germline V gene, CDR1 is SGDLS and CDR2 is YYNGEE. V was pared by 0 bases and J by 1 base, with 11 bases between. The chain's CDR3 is CASSVAAGMSYNEQFF. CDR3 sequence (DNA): TGTGCCAGCAGCGTAGCCGCAGGTATGTCCTACAATGAGCAGTTCTTC. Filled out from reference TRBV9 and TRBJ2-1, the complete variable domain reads DSGVTQTPKHLITATGQRVTLRCSPRSGDLSVYWYQQSLDQGLQFLIQYYNGEERAKGNILERFSAQQFPDLHSELNLSSLELGDSALYFCASSVAAGMSYNEQFFGPGTRLTVL.

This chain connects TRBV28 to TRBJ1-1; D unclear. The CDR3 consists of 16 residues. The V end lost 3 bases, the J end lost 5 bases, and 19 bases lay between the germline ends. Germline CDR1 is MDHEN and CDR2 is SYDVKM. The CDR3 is CASSFRWRSLGTEAFF. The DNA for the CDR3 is TGTGCCAGCAGTTTTCGCTGGAGGAGTTTGGGTACTGAAGCTTTCTTT.

The CDR3 sequence is CASRTGSVTGELFF. The CDR3 nucleotides are TGTGCCAGCCGGACAGGGTCGGTCACCGGGGAGCTGTTTTTT. The J gene is TRBJ2-2, the V gene TRBV28; 8 bases match TRBD1. Trimming cost V 8 bases and J 4 bases; bases outside gene matches: 6. Per germline, CDR1 MDHEN and CDR2 SYDVKM. The CDR3 loop spans 14 amino acids.

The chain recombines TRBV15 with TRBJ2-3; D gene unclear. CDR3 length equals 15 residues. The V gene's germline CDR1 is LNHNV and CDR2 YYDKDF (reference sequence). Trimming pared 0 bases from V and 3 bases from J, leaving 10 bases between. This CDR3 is CATSRERSWTDTQYF. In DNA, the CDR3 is TGTGCCACCAGCAGAGAGAGAAGTTGGACAGATACGCAGTATTTT. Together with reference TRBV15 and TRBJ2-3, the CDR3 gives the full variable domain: DAMVIQNPRYQVTQFGKPVTLSCSQTLNHNVMYWYQQKSSQAPKLLFHYYDKDFNNEADTPDNFQSRRPNTSFCFLDIRSPGLGDTAMYLCATSRERSWTDTQYFGPGTRLTVL.

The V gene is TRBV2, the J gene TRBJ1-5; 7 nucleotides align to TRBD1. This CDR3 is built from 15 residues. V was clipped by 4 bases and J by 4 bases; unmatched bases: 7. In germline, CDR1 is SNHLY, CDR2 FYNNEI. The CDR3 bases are TGTGCCAGCAGTGGGCAGGGGGGTCCGAATCAGCCCCAGCATTTT. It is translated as CASSGQGGPNQPQHF.

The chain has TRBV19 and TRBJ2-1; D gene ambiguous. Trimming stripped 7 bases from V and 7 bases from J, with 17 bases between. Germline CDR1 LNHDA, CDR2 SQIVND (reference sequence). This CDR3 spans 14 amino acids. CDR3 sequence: CASKPHGESNEQFF. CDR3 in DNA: TGTGCCAGTAAGCCCCATGGAGAGAGTAATGAGCAGTTCTTC.

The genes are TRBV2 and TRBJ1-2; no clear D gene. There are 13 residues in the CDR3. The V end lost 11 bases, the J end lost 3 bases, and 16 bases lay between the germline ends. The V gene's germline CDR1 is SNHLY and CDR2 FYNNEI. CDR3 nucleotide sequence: TGTGCCTCAACCGCCCAGGCACACTATGGCTACACCTTC. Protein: CASTAQAHYGYTF.

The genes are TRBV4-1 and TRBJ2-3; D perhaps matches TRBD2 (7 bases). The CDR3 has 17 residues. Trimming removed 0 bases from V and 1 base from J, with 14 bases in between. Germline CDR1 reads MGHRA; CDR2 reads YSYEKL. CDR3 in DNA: TGCGCCAGCAGCCAAGAGGGAGGGGGGGCCCGCACAGATACGCAGTATTTT. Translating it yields CASSQEGGGARTDTQYF.

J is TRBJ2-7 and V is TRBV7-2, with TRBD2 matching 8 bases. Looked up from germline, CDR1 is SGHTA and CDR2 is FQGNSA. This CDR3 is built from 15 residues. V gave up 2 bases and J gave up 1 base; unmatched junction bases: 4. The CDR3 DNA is TGTGCCAGCAGCTTATCCGCGGGGGGTTCCTACGAGCAGTACTTC. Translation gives CASSLSAGGSYEQYF.

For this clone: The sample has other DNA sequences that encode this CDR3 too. CDR3: CASSIGQGYEQYF. CDR3 nucleotides: TGTGCCAGTAGTATAGGTCAGGGCTACGAGCAGTACTTC. The chain couples TRBV19 to TRBJ2-7; D is perhaps TRBD1 (5 bases). Germline CDR1 LNHDA, CDR2 SQIVND (reference sequence). V was cut by 1 base and J by 3 bases, with 7 bases left in between. The CDR3 length is 13 residues.